This T cell receptor (beta chain) was identified during a study of STAT5B mutations in CD4+ large granular lymphocyte leukemia. Healthy controls were blood donor buffy coats. The germline CDR1 and CDR2 sequences are LNHDA and SQIVND (reference sequence). V dropped 5 bases and J dropped 5 bases, with 12 bases sitting between them. This CDR3 is built from 13 residues. Sequencing was at survey level. Clones were sequenced by immunoSEQ multiplex PCR, and TCRdb holds only the in-frame ones, with some missing. The top ten clones hold about 3.9% of a sample with 37,000 or so clones, 81% of them seen once. Sequencing was carried out using CD4+ T cells from blood buffy coats. This receptor was taken from a human donor in good health. The chain links TRBV19 to TRBJ2-5; tentative D call: TRBD1 (6 bases). The CDR3 here is CASSEQGRETQYF. CDR3 DNA sequence: TGTGCCAGTAGTGAACAGGGCCGGGAGACCCAGTACTTC.